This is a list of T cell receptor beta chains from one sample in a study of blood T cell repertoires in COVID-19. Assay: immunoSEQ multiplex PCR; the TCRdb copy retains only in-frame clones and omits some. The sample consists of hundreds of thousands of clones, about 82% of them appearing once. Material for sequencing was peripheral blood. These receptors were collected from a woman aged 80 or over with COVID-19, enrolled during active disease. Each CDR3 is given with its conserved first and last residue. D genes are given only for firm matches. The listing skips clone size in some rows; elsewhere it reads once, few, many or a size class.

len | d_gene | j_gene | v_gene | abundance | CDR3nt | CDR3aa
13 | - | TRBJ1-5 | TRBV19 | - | TGTGCCAGTAGTAAGCGGGGGGCTCAGCCCCAGCATTTT | CASSKRGAQPQHF
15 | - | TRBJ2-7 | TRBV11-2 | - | TGTGCCAGCAGCTTAGACGGGTCTAGCCCCTACGAGCAGTACTTC | CASSLDGSSPYEQYF
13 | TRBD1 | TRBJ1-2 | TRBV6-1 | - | TGTGCCAGCAGTGAGACAGGGGGGGTTGGCTACACCTTC | CASSETGGVGYTF
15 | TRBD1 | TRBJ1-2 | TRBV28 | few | TGTGCCAGCAGTTTAACGTCAGGGGGTGTCGCTGGCTACACCTTC | CASSLTSGGVAGYTF
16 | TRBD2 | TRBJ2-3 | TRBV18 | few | TGTGCCAGCTCACCTAAGCGGGGCCTTAGCACAGATACGCAGTATTTT | CASSPKRGLSTDTQYF
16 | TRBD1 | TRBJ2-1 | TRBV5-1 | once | TGCGCCAGCAGCTCGGGACAGGCAAACCTGTACAATGAGCAGTTCTTC | CASSSGQANLYNEQFF
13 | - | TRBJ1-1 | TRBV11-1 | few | TGTGCCAGCAGCTTCAGAGGGAACACTGAAGCTTTCTTT | CASSFRGNTEAFF
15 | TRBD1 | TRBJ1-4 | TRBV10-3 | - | TGTGCCATCAGTGAGGGACAGGGGAAAGATGAAAAACTGTTTTTT | CAISEGQGKDEKLFF
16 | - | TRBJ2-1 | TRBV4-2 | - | TGTGCCAGCAGCCAAGTATTCGGTTTCTCCTACAATGAGCAGTTCTTC | CASSQVFGFSYNEQFF
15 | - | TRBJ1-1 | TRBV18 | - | TGTGCCAGCTCACCGTGGGGGGATCCCAACACTGAAGCTTTCTTT | CASSPWGDPNTEAFF
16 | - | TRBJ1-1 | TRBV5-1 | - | TGCGCCAGCAGCTATGGTCAGGGGCAGATGAACACTGAAGCTTTCTTT | CASSYGQGQMNTEAFF
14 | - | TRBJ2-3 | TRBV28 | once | TGTGCCAGCAGTCCCCGCAGGAGCACAGATACGCAGTATTTT | CASSPRRSTDTQYF
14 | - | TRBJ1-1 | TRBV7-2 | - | TGTGCCAGCAGAATGAGGCCCATGAACACTGAAGCTTTCTTT | CASRMRPMNTEAFF
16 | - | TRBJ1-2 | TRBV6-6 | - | TGTGCCAGCAGACTACAGGGCGCCCCATCTAACTATGGCTACACCTTC | CASRLQGAPSNYGYTF
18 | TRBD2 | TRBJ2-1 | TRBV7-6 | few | TGTGCCAGCAGCTTAGCCCGCCTAGCGGGGGTTAACAGCGATCCGCAGTTCTTC | CASSLARLAGVNSDPQFF
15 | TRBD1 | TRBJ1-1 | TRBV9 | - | TGTGCCAGCAGCATAGGGGACAGAACGAACACTGAAGCTTTCTTT | CASSIGDRTNTEAFF
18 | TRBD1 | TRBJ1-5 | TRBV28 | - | TGTGCCAGCAGCCAAGTGGGACAGGGGGCACTGGGCAATCAGCCCCAGCATTTT | CASSQVGQGALGNQPQHF
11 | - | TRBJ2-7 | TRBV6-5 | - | TGTGCCAGCAGCCCCGGGTTAGAGCAGTACTTC | CASSPGLEQYF
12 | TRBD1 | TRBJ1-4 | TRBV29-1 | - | TGCAGCGTCACAGGGGGGAATGAAAAACTGTTTTTT | CSVTGGNEKLFF
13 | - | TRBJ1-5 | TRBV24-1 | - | TGTGCCACCAGTGACCAGTACAATCAGCCCCAGCATTTT | CATSDQYNQPQHF
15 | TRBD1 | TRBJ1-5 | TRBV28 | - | TGTGCCAGGTCCAAGGACAGGGTTTCAAATCAGCCCCAGCATTTT | CARSKDRVSNQPQHF
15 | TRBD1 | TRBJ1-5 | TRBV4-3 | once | TGCGCCAGCAGCCAAGATACAGGGGGCTATCAGCCCCAGCATTTT | CASSQDTGGYQPQHF
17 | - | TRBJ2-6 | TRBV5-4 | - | TGTGCCAGCAGCTTCCCTGACAGGCCCTCTGGGGCCAACGTCCTGACTTTC | CASSFPDRPSGANVLTF
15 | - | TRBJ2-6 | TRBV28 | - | TGTGCCAGCAGTTACGGGAGCTCTGGGGCCAACGTCCTGACTTTC | CASSYGSSGANVLTF
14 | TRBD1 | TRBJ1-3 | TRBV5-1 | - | TGCGCCAGTAGCACCGGGACAGCTGGAAACACCATATATTTT | CASSTGTAGNTIYF
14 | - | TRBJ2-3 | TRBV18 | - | TGTGCCAGCTCATTTGGACAGATCACAGATACGCAGTATTTT | CASSFGQITDTQYF
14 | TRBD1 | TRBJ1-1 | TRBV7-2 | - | TGTGCCAGCAGCTTCGACAGGGTGAACACTGAAGCTTTCTTT | CASSFDRVNTEAFF
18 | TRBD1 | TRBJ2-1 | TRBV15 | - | TGTGCCACCAGCAGAGCCCTCCAGGGGGCTGGCTCCTACAATGAGCAGTTCTTC | CATSRALQGAGSYNEQFF
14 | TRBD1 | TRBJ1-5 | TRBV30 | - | TGTGCCTGGACAACAGGGGGAAGCAATCAGCCCCAGCATTTT | CAWTTGGSNQPQHF
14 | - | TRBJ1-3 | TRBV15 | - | TGTGCCACCAGCAGAGAGAACAGTGGAAACACCATATATTTT | CATSRENSGNTIYF